These T cell receptor beta chains were read from a single sample in a study of OX40 agonist ivuxolimab in advanced cancers. Measured with immunoSEQ multiplex PCR; TCRdb has only the in-frame clones, and not every one. The sample includes approximately 58,000 clones, around 80% of them seen just once. The sequenced sample was CD4+ or CD8+ T cells sorted from blood, obtained in a trial of the OX40 agonist ivuxolimab. The receptors originated from an adult with an advanced solid tumor such as melanoma, head and neck, liver or kidney cancer. Each CDR3 is given with its conserved first and last residue. A D gene is named only where the DNA matches it firmly. Size is omitted from some rows. Given values are once, few, many or a class for expanded clones.

j_call d_call clone_size v_call cdr3_aa cdr3_nt
TRBJ2-1 - - TRBV13 CASSLGLRGYNEQFF TGTGCCAGCAGCTTAGGCCTGAGGGGTTACAATGAGCAGTTCTTC
TRBJ1-2 - once TRBV6-1 CASSDRAGADYGYTF TGTGCCAGCAGTGATCGGGCAGGGGCGGACTATGGCTACACCTTC
TRBJ2-4 - - TRBV28 CASSLSGTPKNIQYF TGTGCCAGCAGTCTATCCGGGACACCGAAAAACATTCAGTACTTC
TRBJ2-3 - - TRBV6-6 CASRRSGGADTQYF TGTGCCAGCAGGAGATCAGGGGGGGCAGATACGCAGTATTTT
TRBJ2-3 - - TRBV7-6 CASNGGLGDTQYF TGTGCCAGCAATGGGGGGCTCGGAGATACGCAGTATTTT
TRBJ1-5 - - TRBV11-2 CASSLSSGHNQPQHF TGTGCCAGCAGCTTATCTTCGGGGCACAATCAGCCCCAGCATTTT
TRBJ1-2 - - TRBV5-8 CASSLRAGLGYTF TGTGCCAGCAGCTTGAGGGCCGGGCTCGGCTACACCTTC
TRBJ2-2 - once TRBV30 CAWSVLGGTGELFF TGTGCCTGGAGTGTACTAGGGGGTACCGGGGAGCTGTTTTTT
TRBJ1-3 - - TRBV6-1 CASFPRASSGNTIYF TGTGCCAGCTTCCCGCGGGCGTCCTCTGGAAACACCATATATTTT
TRBJ2-2 TRBD2 - TRBV5-1 CASSLGLAGFTGELFF TGCGCCAGCAGCTTAGGTCTAGCGGGGTTCACCGGGGAGCTGTTTTTT
TRBJ2-2 TRBD2 - TRBV5-1 CASSRLAGTNTGELFF TGCGCCAGCAGCCGATTAGCGGGGACGAACACCGGGGAGCTGTTTTTT
TRBJ1-5 - - TRBV6-5 CASSQEINQPQHF TGTGCCAGCAGCCAGGAAATCAATCAGCCCCAGCATTTT
TRBJ2-1 - - TRBV9 CASSPRGSAANNEQFF TGTGCCAGCAGCCCCCGGGGGTCTGCAGCCAACAATGAGCAGTTCTTC
TRBJ1-2 - - TRBV6-1 CASSEASRVGYGYTF TGTGCCAGCAGTGAAGCTAGCAGGGTCGGCTATGGCTACACCTTC
TRBJ1-1 - - TRBV28 CASSPLVPNTEAFF TGTGCCAGCAGTCCCCTGGTCCCGAACACTGAAGCTTTCTTT
TRBJ2-1 - - TRBV4-2 CASSQVSDNEQFF TGTGCCAGCAGCCAAGTTTCTGACAATGAGCAGTTCTTC